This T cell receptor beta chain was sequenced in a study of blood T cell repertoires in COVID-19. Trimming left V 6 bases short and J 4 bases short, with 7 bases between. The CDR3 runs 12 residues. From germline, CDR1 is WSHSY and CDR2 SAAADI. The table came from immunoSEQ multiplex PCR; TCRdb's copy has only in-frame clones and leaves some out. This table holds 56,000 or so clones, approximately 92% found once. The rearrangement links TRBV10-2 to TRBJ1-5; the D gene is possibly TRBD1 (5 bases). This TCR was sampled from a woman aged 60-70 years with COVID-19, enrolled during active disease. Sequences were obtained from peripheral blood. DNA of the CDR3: TGCGCCAGCAGGGGGCCGAATCAGCCCCAGCATTTT. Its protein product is CASRGPNQPQHF.